The sequence of this T cell receptor (beta chain) was determined in a study of post-analysis software for immune sequencing data. In the study overall: The cohort encompassed relapsing-remitting, secondary progressive and progressive-relapsing multiple sclerosis disease courses. Overall study findings and caveats: The five TRBV segments detected at higher frequency in patients than in controls included TRBV5-6, TRBV5-1 and TRBV20-1. By F measure, samples from a shared preparation batch strongly co-clustered.

This clonotype was detected many times. Antigen unknown. The V gene lost 4 bases and the J gene lost 4 bases, with 13 bases spanning the gap. Germline V gene data show CDR1 as MGHDK and CDR2 as SYGVNS. This CDR3 region has 14 residues. Tagging with unique molecular identifiers was a feature of the TCR beta cDNA libraries. Via MiXCR, TCRdb re-called the PCR reads, giving one row per CDR3 protein. Here the sample spans approximately 400,000 distinct CDR3 sequences, roughly 35% being singletons. The chain couples TRBV25-1 to TRBJ1-1; unclear D gene. The sequenced sample consisted of blood. This TCR came from a girl aged 5 to 17 with multiple sclerosis. CDR3 loop: CASSGIEAGTEAFF. CDR3 bases: TGTGCCAGCAGTGGCATTGAGGCAGGCACTGAAGCTTTCTTT.